A single TCR beta chain is shown here with its context. The antigen remains undetermined. Repertoires were generated with immunoSEQ multiplex PCR, while TCRdb's copy carries only in-frame clones and drops some. This table holds about 610,000 clones, more than 95% found once. This entry is derived from a study of shared clonotypes between healthy human individuals. The donors, all of them Caucasian adults, lived in Nashville, Tennessee. Study results and limitations: Researchers sampled blood only, noting tissue repertoires likely differ.

J gave up 7 bases and V 5 bases, and 17 bases lay outside the gene matches. This CDR3 is built from 19 residues. CDR1 and CDR2 from the germline V gene are SEHNR and FQNEAQ (reference sequence). The specimen was naive CD4+ T cells sorted from blood. The sample's subset: CD45RA+ positively selected. The chain joins TRBV7-9 to TRBJ2-7; 16 bases fit TRBD2. The source is a woman in her twenties or thirties in good health. The CDR3, as DNA: TGTGCCAGCAGCATGAGTCCCGGGACTAGCGGGAGGGCCCTTGGAGAGCAGTACTTC. Encoded protein: CASSMSPGTSGRALGEQYF.